The clone carrying this T cell receptor beta chain was picked up one time. Produced via immunoSEQ multiplex PCR; TCRdb's table is partial and in-frame only. The sample lists around 65,000 clones, about nine tenths seen once, with 3.3% in the top ten. This specimen belongs to a study of T cell changes during pregnancy in multiple sclerosis. Trimming took off 4 bases at V and 4 bases at J, with 13 bases between the two ends. In germline, CDR1 is SGHVS, CDR2 FQNEAQ. The CDR3 sequence is 14 residues long. Material: peripheral blood, obtained in the first trimester of pregnancy. The chain couples TRBV7-8 to TRBJ1-1, with a weak D call TRBD1 (5 bases). This sequence originates from a female donor in good health, enrolled as a control in a pregnancy study. The CDR3 bases are TGTGCCAGCAGCTCGCACTTCGGGGGCACTGAAGCTTTCTTT. Translated, it gives CASSSHFGGTEAFF.